The rows below give T cell receptor beta chains drawn from one sample of a study of cytomegalovirus exposure and HLA in healthy donors. Data came from immunoSEQ multiplex PCR; TCRdb stores just in-frame clones and leaves some out. The profile covers 150,000 to 200,000 clones, with about 75% appearing a single time and about 8% taken by the ten largest. The sample taken for sequencing was PBMCs. The receptor source for this set is a woman aged 40-49 years in good health and CMV-seropositive. Each CDR3 is given with its conserved first and last residue. The D gene is left open where the match is weak. Clone sizes are given selectively: once, few, many, or a class where the clone is expanded.

TGTGCCAGCAGTGAACGACAGGGATTATACACAGATACGCAGTATTTT	CASSERQGLYTDTQYF	16	TRBV6-1	TRBD1	TRBJ2-3	.
TGTGCCAGTGGAGACAGGGGCTTTGGCTACACCTTC	CASGDRGFGYTF	12	TRBV2	TRBD1	TRBJ1-2	.
TGTGCCTGGAGGCCTAGGGACAGGGGGCCCGAGCAGTACTTC	CAWRPRDRGPEQYF	14	TRBV30	TRBD1	TRBJ2-7	once
TGTGCCAGCAGCTTGCGGACTAGCGGGAGGGCAGATACGCAGTATTTT	CASSLRTSGRADTQYF	16	TRBV5-6	TRBD2	TRBJ2-3	.
TGTGCCAGCAGTGAGTCGAGGGTTGCGAACACTGAAGCTTTCTTT	CASSESRVANTEAFF	15	TRBV6-1	.	TRBJ1-1	.
TGTGCCAGAAGCTTACACCGGGACAGGGTATTTGGCTACACCTTC	CARSLHRDRVFGYTF	15	TRBV5-3	TRBD1	TRBJ1-2	.
TGCAGCGTTATGACAGGCCAATCTGAAGCTTTCTTT	CSVMTGQSEAFF	12	TRBV29-1	.	TRBJ1-1	.
TGCAGCGTTGCGTTTACTAGCGGAGACTACGAGCAGTACTTC	CSVAFTSGDYEQYF	14	TRBV29-1	TRBD2	TRBJ2-7	.
TGTGCTAGTGGTCGGACTGAGTACAATGAGCAGTTCTTC	CASGRTEYNEQFF	13	TRBV12-5	.	TRBJ2-1	.
TGTGCCAGCAGCGTCGGGATGAACACTGAAGCTTTCTTT	CASSVGMNTEAFF	13	TRBV9	.	TRBJ1-1	.
TGTGCCAGCGACTCGGACTCCTCCTACGAGCAGTACTTC	CASDSDSSYEQYF	13	TRBV28	.	TRBJ2-7	.
TGCGCCAGCAGCCAAGATCGACAGAATGAGCAGTTCTTC	CASSQDRQNEQFF	13	TRBV4-1	.	TRBJ2-1	.
TGTGCCAGCAGCGGTGCGGGAGCCTCAGATACGCAGTATTTT	CASSGAGASDTQYF	14	TRBV5-4	TRBD2	TRBJ2-3	.
TGTGCCAGCAGCGCAGCCGGAGACAGGGGAAACACCATATATTTT	CASSAAGDRGNTIYF	15	TRBV9	.	TRBJ1-3	.
TGTGCCAGTAGTATTTCCCAGTCAGGAAGCTATGGCTACACCTTC	CASSISQSGSYGYTF	15	TRBV19	.	TRBJ1-2	.
TGTGCCAGTAGTGTGACAGGGATTCCTGAAGCTTTCTTT	CASSVTGIPEAFF	13	TRBV19	TRBD1	TRBJ1-1	.
TGTGCCAGCAGCCTTGCTAGCGGGGAGTTCTTC	CASSLASGEFF	11	TRBV28	TRBD2	TRBJ2-1	.
TGTGCCAGCAGTGGACAGGATTCGTACAATGAGCAGTTCTTC	CASSGQDSYNEQFF	14	TRBV28	TRBD1	TRBJ2-1	few
TGTGCCAGCAGCTCTCCGGGACTAGGCACCTACAATGAGCAGTTCTTC	CASSSPGLGTYNEQFF	16	TRBV7-9	TRBD2	TRBJ2-1	.
TGTGCCTGCCCAAAGGACAGGGGCCGAGAAAAACTGTTTTTT	CACPKDRGREKLFF	14	TRBV30	TRBD1	TRBJ1-4	few
TGTGCCAGCACCCCCATAGTACAGGGGTACGAGCAGTACTTC	CASTPIVQGYEQYF	14	TRBV5-5	TRBD1	TRBJ2-7	.
TGTGCCAGCAGCCCATTAGGACAGGCGGCCTACGAGCAGTACTTC	CASSPLGQAAYEQYF	15	TRBV7-8	TRBD1	TRBJ2-7	.
TGTGCCAGCTCACCGGACAGGTGGACAGGTCTCTACGAGCAGTACTTC	CASSPDRWTGLYEQYF	16	TRBV18	TRBD1	TRBJ2-7	once
TGTGCCAGCAGTCTCGGAGCGGGAGAGCAGTACGAGCAGTACTTC	CASSLGAGEQYEQYF	15	TRBV7-2	TRBD2	TRBJ2-7	.
TGTGCCAGCAGCTTTTGGGGACTTAATGAAAAACTGTTTTTT	CASSFWGLNEKLFF	14	TRBV5-6	.	TRBJ1-4	.
TGTGCCAGCAGCATAGGGTCCGTCGGCAGGGCGGACATTCAGTACTTC	CASSIGSVGRADIQYF	16	TRBV7-2	.	TRBJ2-4	once
TGTGCCATCAGATCGGGACTAGCGGGAGGGACAGATACGCAGTATTTT	CAIRSGLAGGTDTQYF	16	TRBV10-3	TRBD2	TRBJ2-3	.
TGTGCCAGCAGTGTTCGGGGCATGGGAGGCAATGAGCAGTTCTTC	CASSVRGMGGNEQFF	15	TRBV2	.	TRBJ2-1	few
TGCGCCAGCAGCCAAGACAGGTCTACTGAAGCTTTCTTT	CASSQDRSTEAFF	13	TRBV4-1	.	TRBJ1-1	.